This entry is about one TCR beta chain. No antigen is known for it. No base-level quality is on record; no much larger clone is a single base apart. Donors formed part of the validation cohort, which comprised 120 subjects and was distinct from the first cohort of 550 to 850 subjects. The sample originates from a study of cytomegalovirus exposure and HLA in healthy donors (dated by TCRdb to about 2017). Regarding the study in general: According to a later analysis, the approximately 120 validation repertoires were produced on the same platform as the 680 or so repertoires of the first cohort. The study aimed to test whether signatures of past pathogen exposure could be identified by cataloging public T cell receptors. Along with the 666-subject first cohort, a separate validation cohort of over a hundred different subjects was used. High-throughput TCR immunosequencing, statistical association of individual TCRs with disease status, and machine learning were combined to predict cytomegalovirus infection status.

Points the paper makes about the study in general: A few of the identified cytomegalovirus-associated TCR beta chains were confirmed in vitro to be specific for cytomegalovirus antigens. Most TCR sequences were observed very rarely across donors, whereas some public TCRs were present in many individuals. The study listed 164 TCR beta chains as associated with cytomegalovirus. In both the original and validation cohorts, the classifier was reported to diagnose cytomegalovirus status with high specificity and sensitivity. In a later analysis, TCRs clustered in the first cohort were found to also tend to co-occur in the 130 or so validation repertoires, with 85% to 95% of cluster scores above 0. A later analysis lacked HLA typing for the validation cohort, so it scored co-occurrence in that cohort across all 120 repertoires. According to the authors, the approach could potentially be generalized to other disease states and immunological phenotypes.

Receptor libraries were prepared by the immunoSEQ multiplex PCR assay. The paper's processing steps were these. To diagnose cytomegalovirus status from the catalog of TCR beta chain sequences, a statistical classification framework was built. TCRdb stores this immuneACCESS table with in-frame sequences only. Part of the clones is absent; in the studies checked, under half of the shortfall reflects unresolved V genes, and no reason is known for the rest. That table furnishes V, J and clone size, whereas the DNA furnished D and trimming. The sample yields fewer than 70,000 clones; approximately 96% were counted once. Approximately 0.94% of the sample belongs to the ten largest clones. V has 6 bases trimmed and J has 2 bases trimmed; junction bases matching no gene number 5. Including the terminal cysteine and phenylalanine, the CDR3 comprises 14 residues. CDR3 DNA only is kept here, 42 bases in frame from base 1. Looking up the germline V gene yields CDR1 KGHSH and CDR2 LQKENI.

The rearranged segments are TRBV18 and TRBJ2-3, with TRBD2 identical over 7 junction bases. This TCR came from a man in his late teens or twenties in good health and CMV-seronegative. The sequenced sample was PBMCs. The DNA sequence is as follows: TGTGCCAGCTCCCCGGGAGGTAACACAGATACGCAGTATTTT. Translated, it reads CASSPGGNTDTQYF.